Reported below is one TCR beta chain. Germline CDR1 and CDR2: SGHRS and YFSETQ. This CDR3 contains 16 residues. Trimming stripped 0 bases from V and 0 bases from J, with 10 bases between. This entry comes from a study of cytomegalovirus exposure and HLA in healthy donors. The primer mix had 60 Vbeta and 13 Jbeta primers. Sequencing used immunoSEQ multiplex PCR; TCRdb keeps in-frame clones, though not all of them. The table lists roughly 77,000 clones, with 3.8% in the top ten. Sample: PBMCs. This receptor was obtained from a female donor in good health and CMV-seropositive. The V call is TRBV5-1, the J call TRBJ1-3; tentatively, D is TRBD1 (6 bases). CDR3 bases: TGCGCCAGCAGCTTGGACAGGGCGAGCTCTGGAAACACCATATATTTT. This sequence encodes CASSLDRASSGNTIYF. Full variable domain (outside the CDR3, taken from reference TRBV5-1 and TRBJ1-3): KAGVTQTPRYLIKTRGQQVTLSCSPISGHRSVSWYQQTPGQGLQFLFEYFSETQRNKGNFPGRFSGRQFSNSRSEMNVSTLELGDSALYLCASSLDRASSGNTIYFGEGSWLTVV.